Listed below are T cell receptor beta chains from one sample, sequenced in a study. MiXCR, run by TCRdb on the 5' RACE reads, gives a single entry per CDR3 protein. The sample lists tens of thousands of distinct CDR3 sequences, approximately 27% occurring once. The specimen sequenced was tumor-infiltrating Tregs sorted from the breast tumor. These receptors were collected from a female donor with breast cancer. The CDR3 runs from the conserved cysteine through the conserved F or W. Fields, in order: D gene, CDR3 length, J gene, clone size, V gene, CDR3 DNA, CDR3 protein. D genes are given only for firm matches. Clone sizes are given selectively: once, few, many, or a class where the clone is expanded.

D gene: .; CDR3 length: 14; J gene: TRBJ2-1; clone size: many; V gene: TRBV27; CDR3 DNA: TGTGCCAGCAGTTTATTAGGAGGGGGCGGTGAGCAGTTCTTC; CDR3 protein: CASSLLGGGGEQFF
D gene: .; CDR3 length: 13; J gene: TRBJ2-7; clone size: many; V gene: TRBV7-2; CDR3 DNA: TGTGCCAGCAGCCTAGAAGCGGAGTACGAGCAGTACTTC; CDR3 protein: CASSLEAEYEQYF
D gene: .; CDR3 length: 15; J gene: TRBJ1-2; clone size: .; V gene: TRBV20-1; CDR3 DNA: TGCAGTGCTAGACCATGGACAGAAGTTAACTATGGCTACACCTTC; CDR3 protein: CSARPWTEVNYGYTF
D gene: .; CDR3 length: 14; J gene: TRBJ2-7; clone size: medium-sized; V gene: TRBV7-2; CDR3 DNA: TGTGCCAGCAGCTTAGTAGCCCAATCCTACGAGCAGTACTTC; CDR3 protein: CASSLVAQSYEQYF
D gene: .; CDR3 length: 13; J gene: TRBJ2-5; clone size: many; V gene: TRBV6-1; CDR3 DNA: TGTGCCAGCGCTCGGGACTCCCCAGAGACCCAGTACTTC; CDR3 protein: CASARDSPETQYF
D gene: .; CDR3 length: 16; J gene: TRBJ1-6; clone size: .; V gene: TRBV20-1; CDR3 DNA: TGCAGTGCTAGGGGGACCATTAGCACCTATAATTCACCCCTCCACTTT; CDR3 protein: CSARGTISTYNSPLHF
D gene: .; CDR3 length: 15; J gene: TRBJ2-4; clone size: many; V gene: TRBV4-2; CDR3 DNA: TGTGCCAGCAGCCAAGTCGCTCTAGCCAAAAACATTCAGTACTTC; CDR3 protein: CASSQVALAKNIQYF
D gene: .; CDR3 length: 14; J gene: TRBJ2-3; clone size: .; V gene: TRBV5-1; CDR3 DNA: TGCGCCAGCAGCTTGGAGGGCGAAGCAGATACGCAGTATTTT; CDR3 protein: CASSLEGEADTQYF
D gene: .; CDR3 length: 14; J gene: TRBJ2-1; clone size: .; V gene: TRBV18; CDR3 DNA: TGTGCCAGCTACCCTCCTGGGGCCTACAATGAGCAGTTCTTC; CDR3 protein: CASYPPGAYNEQFF
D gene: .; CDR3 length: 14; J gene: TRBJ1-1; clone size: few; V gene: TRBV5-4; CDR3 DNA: TGTGCCAGCAGCTTGGGTTTAGCGAACACTGAAGCTTTCTTT; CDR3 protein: CASSLGLANTEAFF
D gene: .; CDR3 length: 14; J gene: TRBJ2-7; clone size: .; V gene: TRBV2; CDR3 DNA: TGTGCCAGCAGAGAGGGACGGGTCTTCTACGAGCAGTACTTC; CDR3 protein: CASREGRVFYEQYF
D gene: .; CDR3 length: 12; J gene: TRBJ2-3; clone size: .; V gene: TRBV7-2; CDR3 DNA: TGTGCTATCGGACTTTCTACGGATACGCAGTATTTT; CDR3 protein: CAIGLSTDTQYF
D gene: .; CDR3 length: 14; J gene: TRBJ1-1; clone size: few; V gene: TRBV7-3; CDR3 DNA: TGTGCCAGCAGCTCCTCAGGGTTGAACACTGAAGCTCTCTTT; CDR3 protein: CASSSSGLNTEALF
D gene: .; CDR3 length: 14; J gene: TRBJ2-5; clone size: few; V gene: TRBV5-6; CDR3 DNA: TGTGCCAGCTCCGGGGTCGGCGTCCAAGAGACCCAGTACTTC; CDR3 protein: CASSGVGVQETQYF
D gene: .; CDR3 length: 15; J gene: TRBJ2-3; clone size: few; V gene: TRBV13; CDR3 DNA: TGTGCCAGCAGTTCGGGGGTGACCCGCACAGATACGCAGTATTTT; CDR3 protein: CASSSGVTRTDTQYF
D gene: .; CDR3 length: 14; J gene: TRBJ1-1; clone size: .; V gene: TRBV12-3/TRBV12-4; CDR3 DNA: TGTGCTATCAGGCAACGGGAGCTACACACTGAAGCTTTCTTT; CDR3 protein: CAIRQRELHTEAFF
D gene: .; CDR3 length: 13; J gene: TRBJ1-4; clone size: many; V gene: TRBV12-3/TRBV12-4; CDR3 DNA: TGTGCCAGCAGCGCCGACAGGAATGAAAAACTGTTTTTT; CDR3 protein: CASSADRNEKLFF
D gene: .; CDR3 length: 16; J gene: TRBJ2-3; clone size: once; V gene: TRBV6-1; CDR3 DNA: TGTGCCAGCGGTGATTTCAGGAGTTCTAGCACAGATACGCAGTATTTT; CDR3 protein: CASGDFRSSSTDTQYF
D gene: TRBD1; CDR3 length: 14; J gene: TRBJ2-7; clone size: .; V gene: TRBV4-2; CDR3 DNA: TGTGCCAGCAGACTCACCCGGGACAGCGGCGTGCAGTACTTC; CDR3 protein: CASRLTRDSGVQYF
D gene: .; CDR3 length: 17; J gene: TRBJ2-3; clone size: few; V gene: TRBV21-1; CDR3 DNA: TGTGCCAGCAGCAATCTCCGGGACGCTGGTAGCTCAGATACGCAGTATTTT; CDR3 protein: CASSNLRDAGSSDTQYF
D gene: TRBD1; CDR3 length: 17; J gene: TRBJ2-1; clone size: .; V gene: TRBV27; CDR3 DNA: TGTGCCAGCAGTTTATGGGCCGGGACAGGGATCTACAATGAGCAGTTCTTC; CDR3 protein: CASSLWAGTGIYNEQFF
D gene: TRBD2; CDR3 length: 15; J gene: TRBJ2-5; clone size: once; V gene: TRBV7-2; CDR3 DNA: TGTGCCAGCAGCTTACTGGGGACTAGCGAAGAGACCCAGTACTTC; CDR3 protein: CASSLLGTSEETQYF
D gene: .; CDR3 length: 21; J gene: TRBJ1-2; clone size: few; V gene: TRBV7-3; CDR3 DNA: TGTGCCAGCAGCCCCTTCATTCACATCTCCTCAGTCCGGGACGGCCAAGTGGTTTGCACCTTC; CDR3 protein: CASSPFIHISSVRDGQVVCTF
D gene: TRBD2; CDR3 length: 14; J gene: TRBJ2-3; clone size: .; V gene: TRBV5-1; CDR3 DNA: TGCGCCAGCAGCCCGGGACTAAACACAGATACGCAGTATTTT; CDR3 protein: CASSPGLNTDTQYF
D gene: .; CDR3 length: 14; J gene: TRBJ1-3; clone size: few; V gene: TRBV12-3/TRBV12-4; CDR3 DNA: TGTGCCAGCACCCTCAGCAACTCTGGAAACACCATATATTTT; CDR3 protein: CASTLSNSGNTIYF
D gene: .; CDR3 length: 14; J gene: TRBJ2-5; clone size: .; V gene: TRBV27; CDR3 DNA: TGTGCCAGCAGGTGGCAGGGATCAGAAGAGACCCAGTACTTC; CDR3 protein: CASRWQGSEETQYF
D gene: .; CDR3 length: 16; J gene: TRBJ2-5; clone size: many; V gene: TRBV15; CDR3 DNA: TGTGCCACCAGCAGGGCGAGAGTCACCGCTCAAGAGACCCAGTACTTC; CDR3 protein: CATSRARVTAQETQYF
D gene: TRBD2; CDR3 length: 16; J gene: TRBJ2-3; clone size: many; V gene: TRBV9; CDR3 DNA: TGTGCCAGCAGCGTAGCTCATAGCGGGCGATCAGATACGCAGTATTTT; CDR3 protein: CASSVAHSGRSDTQYF
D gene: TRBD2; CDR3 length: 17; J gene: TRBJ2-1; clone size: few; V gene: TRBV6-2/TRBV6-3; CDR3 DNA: TGTGCCAGCAGTTACCCAATAGCGGGGGCCTCCTACAATGAGCAGTTCTTC; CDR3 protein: CASSYPIAGASYNEQFF
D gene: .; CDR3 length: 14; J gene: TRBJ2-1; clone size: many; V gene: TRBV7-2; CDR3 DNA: TGTGCCAGCAGCTTAACACCGACTCTTAGTGAGCAGTTCTTC; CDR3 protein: CASSLTPTLSEQFF
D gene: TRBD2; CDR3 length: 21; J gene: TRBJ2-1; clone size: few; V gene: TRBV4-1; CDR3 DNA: TGCGCCAGCAGCCCATTCCGGACTAGCGGGAGTGGGGTTGGCTCCTACAATGAGCAGTTCTTC; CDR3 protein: CASSPFRTSGSGVGSYNEQFF
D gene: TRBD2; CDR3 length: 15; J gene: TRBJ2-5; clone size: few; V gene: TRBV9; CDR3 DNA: TGTGCCAGCAGCGACACCGGGACTAGCATGGAGACCCAGTACTTC; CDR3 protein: CASSDTGTSMETQYF
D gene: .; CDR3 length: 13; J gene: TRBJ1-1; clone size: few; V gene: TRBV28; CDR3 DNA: TGTGCCAGCACGCGGGAAAGGGGGACTGAAGCTTTCTTT; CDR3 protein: CASTRERGTEAFF
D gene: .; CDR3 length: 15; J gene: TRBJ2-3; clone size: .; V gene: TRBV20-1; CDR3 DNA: TGCAGTGCTAGAGATTCAATTAGTAGCACAGATACGCAGTATTTT; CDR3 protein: CSARDSISSTDTQYF
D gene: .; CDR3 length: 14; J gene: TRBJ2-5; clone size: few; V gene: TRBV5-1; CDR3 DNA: TGCGCCAGCAGCTTAGGGGGAGTCCAAGAGACCCAGTACTTC; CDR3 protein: CASSLGGVQETQYF
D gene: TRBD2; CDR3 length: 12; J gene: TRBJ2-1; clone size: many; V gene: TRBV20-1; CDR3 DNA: TGCAGTGCCCTTAGCGGGAGCAATGAGCAGTTCTTC; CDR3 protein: CSALSGSNEQFF
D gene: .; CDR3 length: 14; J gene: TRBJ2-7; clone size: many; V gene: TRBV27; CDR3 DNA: TGTGCCAGCGGTCCATGGGACTCCAGGGGGGAGCAGTACTTC; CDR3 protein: CASGPWDSRGEQYF